This T cell receptor (beta chain) is from a study of control samples from healthy donors and cancer patients. Using immunoSEQ multiplex PCR, the repertoire was profiled, and TCRdb retains in-frame clones only, with some absent. The table records around 100,000 clones, 87% of them present only once. V gave up 0 bases and J gave up 4 bases; unmatched junction bases: 3. Germline values: CDR1 SGDLS, CDR2 YYNGEE. The CDR3 consists of 15 residues. V gene TRBV9 combines with J gene TRBJ2-3, with 9 bases lining up with TRBD2. The TCR comes from a woman aged 45-60 years in good health. Specimen: blood. The CDR3 nucleotides are TGTGCCAGCAGCGTAGGGGCGGGGGGGCCAGATACGCAGTATTTT. This gives the protein CASSVGAGGPDTQYF.